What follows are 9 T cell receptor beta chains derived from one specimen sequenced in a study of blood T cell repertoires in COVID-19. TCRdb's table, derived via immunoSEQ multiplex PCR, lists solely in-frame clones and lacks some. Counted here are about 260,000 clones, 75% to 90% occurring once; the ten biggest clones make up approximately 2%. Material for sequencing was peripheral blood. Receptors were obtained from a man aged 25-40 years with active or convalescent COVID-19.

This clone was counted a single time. CDR3 amino acids: CASSYSRLAETQYF. Here the CDR3 DNA reads TGTGCCAGCAGTTACTCGCGACTAGCGGAGACCCAGTACTTC. The rearrangement joins TRBV6-2 or TRBV6-3 to TRBJ2-5, with TRBD2 matching 8 bases. Germline loops: CDR1 MNHEY, CDR2 SVGEGT. Trimming at V came to 0 bases and at J to 5 bases, leaving 2 bases not matched to a gene. The CDR3 loop spans 14 amino acids.

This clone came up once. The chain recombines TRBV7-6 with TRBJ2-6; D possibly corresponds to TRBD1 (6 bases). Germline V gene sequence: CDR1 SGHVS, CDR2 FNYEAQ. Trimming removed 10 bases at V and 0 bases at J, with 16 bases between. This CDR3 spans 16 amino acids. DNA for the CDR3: TGTGCCACCGGGACACCTGACCGCTCTGGGGCCAACGTCCTGACTTTC. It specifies CATGTPDRSGANVLTF.

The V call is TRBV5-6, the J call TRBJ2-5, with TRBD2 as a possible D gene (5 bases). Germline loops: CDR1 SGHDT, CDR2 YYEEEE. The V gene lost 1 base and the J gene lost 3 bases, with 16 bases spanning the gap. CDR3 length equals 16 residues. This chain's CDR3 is CASSLNGQEVKETQYF. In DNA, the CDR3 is TGTGCCAGCAGCTTGAACGGCCAGGAGGTGAAAGAGACCCAGTACTTC.

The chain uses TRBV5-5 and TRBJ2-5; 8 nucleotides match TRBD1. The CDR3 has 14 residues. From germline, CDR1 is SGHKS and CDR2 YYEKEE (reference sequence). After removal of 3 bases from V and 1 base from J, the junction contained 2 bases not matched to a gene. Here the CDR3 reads CASSWGTGQETQYF. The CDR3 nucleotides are TGTGCCAGCAGCTGGGGGACAGGCCAAGAGACCCAGTACTTC. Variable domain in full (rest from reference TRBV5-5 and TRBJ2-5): DAGVTQSPTHLIKTRGQQVTLRCSPISGHKSVSWYQQVLGQGPQFIFQYYEKEERGRGNFPDRFSARQFPNYSSELNVNALLLGDSALYLCASSWGTGQETQYFGPGTRLLVL.

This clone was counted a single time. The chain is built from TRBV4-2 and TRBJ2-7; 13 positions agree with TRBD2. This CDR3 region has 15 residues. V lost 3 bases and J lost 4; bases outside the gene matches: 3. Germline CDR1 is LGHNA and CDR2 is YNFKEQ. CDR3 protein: CASSQGLAGSYEQYF. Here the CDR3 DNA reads TGTGCCAGCAGCCAGGGACTAGCGGGGTCTTACGAGCAGTACTTC.

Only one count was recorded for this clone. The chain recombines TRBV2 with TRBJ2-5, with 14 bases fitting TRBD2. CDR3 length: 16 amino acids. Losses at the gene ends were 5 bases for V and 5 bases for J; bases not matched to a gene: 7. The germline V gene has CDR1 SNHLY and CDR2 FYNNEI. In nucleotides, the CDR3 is TGTGCCAGCAGTCTCGCGACTAGCGGGGGGGCGGAGACCCAGTACTTC. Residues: CASSLATSGGAETQYF. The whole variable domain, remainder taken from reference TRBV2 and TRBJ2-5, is EPEVTQTPSHQVTQMGQEVILRCVPISNHLYFYWYRQILGQKVEFLVSFYNNEISEKSEIFDDQFSVERPDGSNFTLKIRSTKLEDSAMYFCASSLATSGGAETQYFGPGTRLLVL.

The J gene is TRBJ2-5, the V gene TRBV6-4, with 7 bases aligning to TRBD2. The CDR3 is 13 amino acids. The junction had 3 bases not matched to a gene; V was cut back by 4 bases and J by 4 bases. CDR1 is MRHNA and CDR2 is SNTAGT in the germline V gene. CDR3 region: CASSVREGETQYF. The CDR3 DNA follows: TGTGCCAGCAGTGTAAGGGAGGGAGAGACCCAGTACTTC.

The CDR3 DNA sequence: TGTGCCAGCAGCTTTCAGGGGCCGGTGGACAGGATGATGAGCGAGCAGTACTTC. The encoded protein is CASSFQGPVDRMMSEQYF. The genes are TRBV7-6 and TRBJ2-7, with 7 nucleotides matching TRBD1. Germline CDR1 SGHVS, CDR2 FNYEAQ. This CDR3 spans 18 amino acids. V was clipped by 3 bases and J by 6 bases; unmatched bases: 20.

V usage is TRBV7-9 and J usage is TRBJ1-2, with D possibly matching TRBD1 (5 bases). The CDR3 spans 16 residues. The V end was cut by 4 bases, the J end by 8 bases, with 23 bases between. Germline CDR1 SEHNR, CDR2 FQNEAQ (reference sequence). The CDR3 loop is CASSSNIRVRDQGYTF. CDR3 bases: TGTGCCAGCAGCTCCAACATTCGGGTCAGGGATCAAGGCTACACCTTC.